The 19 T cell receptor beta chains below were found in one sample sequenced in a study of T cell clonality in common variable immunodeficiency (dated by TCRdb to between 2015 and 2016). Libraries were prepared through the immunoSEQ multiplex PCR assay. Held by TCRdb, this immuneACCESS table contains in-frame sequences only and omits some clones. Under half of the omission traces to an unresolved V gene where checked; the cause of the rest is unknown. Across this sample, about 66,000 clones were tabulated and none appeared just once. Jointly, the top ten make up roughly 1.6% of the sample. The sequenced sample consisted of peripheral blood mononuclear cells. These receptors all stem from a person aged 18 to 75 in good health.

This clone was detected ten times or more. The CDR3 end lies 3 residues beyond the end of the read and is filled in from the germline J gene. This chain joins TRBV2 and TRBJ2-1; 12 bases map to TRBD2. Unmatched junction bases numbered 8, after V lost 6 bases and J lost 5 bases. CDR1 and CDR2 from the germline V gene are SNHLY and FYNNEI. This CDR3 comprises 16 residues. CDR3 bases read: TGTGCCAGCAGATCGACTAGCGGGGGCTACAACAATGAG. Encoded protein: CASRSTSGGYNNE. The full CDR3 protein reads CASRSTSGGYNNEQFF.

This clone was picked up many times. The read comes to an end 3 residues before the CDR3 does, leaving the germline J gene to fill in the end. The chain recombines TRBV10-2 with TRBJ1-5; TRBD1 aligns across 8 bases. The length of the CDR3 is 15 residues. Germline CDR1 is WSHSY and CDR2 is SAAADI. The ends lost 2 bases at V and 4 bases at J; junction bases unmatched: 4. Incomplete CDR3 DNA: TGCGCCAGCAGTGAGACTGGACAGGGAAATCAGCCC. As protein: CASSETGQGNQP. The entire CDR3 sequence reads CASSETGQGNQPQHF.

This clone was seen repeatedly, ten times or more. The read halts 3 residues ahead of the CDR3 end, with the missing end drawn from the germline J gene. The chain uses TRBV12-3 or TRBV12-4 and TRBJ2-7; D tentatively reads TRBD1 or TRBD2 (6 bases each). The CDR3 spans 14 residues. V lost 5 bases and J 5 bases, leaving 16 bases between the germline ends. The CDR3 bases that were read are TGTGCCAGCAGTCCAGGAGGGGGTATCGACGAG. Translated, it gives CASSPGGGIDE. The entire CDR3 sequence reads CASSPGGGIDEQYF.

This clone was counted at least ten times. With the read ending 3 residues before the CDR3 end, the germline J gene is used to fill in that end. J is TRBJ2-7 and V is TRBV18; the D gene is possibly TRBD2 (6 bases). The CDR3 extends over 14 amino acids. V was trimmed by 3 bases and J by 1 base, leaving 10 bases between them. CDR1 and CDR2 (germline): KGHSH, LQKENI. CDR3 amino acids: CASSPGTVSYEQYF. Incomplete CDR3 DNA: TGTGCCAGCTCACCCGGGACTGTATCCTACGAG.

In this sample, this clone turned up many times. The read ends 3 residues early relative to the CDR3; the germline J gene fills the gap. V is TRBV7-3 and J is TRBJ2-6; D uncertain. The CDR3 runs 16 residues. Germline CDR1 SGHTA, CDR2 FQGTGA. With 2 bases removed from V and 0 bases from J, the gap between germline ends came to 8 bases. CDR3 DNA (partial): TGTGCCAGCAGCTTATCATCAGTCTCTGGGGCCAACGTC. Amino acids: CASSLSSVSGANV. The full CDR3 is CASSLSSVSGANVLTF.

This clone was found many times. The read comes to an end 3 residues before the CDR3 does, leaving the germline J gene to fill in the end. V gene TRBV20-1 combines with J gene TRBJ1-1; 7 positions agree with TRBD1. J lost 5 bases, V lost 1 base, and 7 bases had no gene match. The CDR3 length is 14 residues. Looked up from germline, CDR1 is DFQATT and CDR2 is SNEGSKA (reference sequence). The covered CDR3 bases are TGCAGTGCTAGAGGACTAAGGGGGCGAACTGAA. Its protein product is CSARGLRGRTE. The entire CDR3 protein is CSARGLRGRTEAFF.

In this sample, this clone turned up many times. This chain's CDR3 is CASSKGQGNTEAFF. The part of the CDR3 DNA that was read is TGTGCCAGTAGTAAGGGACAGGGGAACACTGAA. V is TRBV19 and J is TRBJ1-1, with 9 nucleotides matching TRBD1. The CDR3 end lies 3 residues beyond the end of the read and is filled in from the germline J gene. V shed 4 bases, J shed 1 base, and the junction held 1 base outside the gene matches. Germline V gives CDR1 LNHDA, CDR2 SQIVND (reference sequence). The CDR3 consists of 14 residues.

This clone was recorded many times. The sequence runs out 3 residues before the end of the CDR3; the remainder is reconstructed from the germline J gene. The chain is built from TRBV7-9 and TRBJ1-2; maybe TRBD1 (5 bases). The germline V and J ends were trimmed by 1 base and 6 bases, with 15 bases remaining between them. This CDR3 has 15 amino acids. The germline CDR1 and CDR2 sequences are SEHNR and FQNEAQ (reference sequence). CDR3 bases read: TGTGCCAGCAGCTTAGTGGCAGGGTCCAAAGATGGC. Amino acid sequence: CASSLVAGSKDG. The entire CDR3 sequence reads CASSLVAGSKDGYTF. Together with reference TRBV7-9 and TRBJ1-2, the CDR3 gives the full variable domain: DTGVSQNPRHKITKRGQNVTFRCDPISEHNRLYWYRQTLGQGPEFLTYFQNEAQLEKSRLLSDRFSAERPKGSFSTLEIQRTEQGDSAMYLCASSLVAGSKDGYTFGSGTRLTVV.

This clone showed up many times. The CDR3 end lies 3 residues beyond the end of the read and is filled in from the germline J gene. V and J are TRBV2 and TRBJ1-4; perhaps TRBD1 as D (5 bases). CDR3 length: 14 amino acids. The ends were cut back, 10 bases at V and 3 bases at J, with 15 bases in the middle. Germline CDR1 reads SNHLY; CDR2 reads FYNNEI. CDR3 sequence reads: CAIPAGGANEKLFF. CDR3 bases read: TGTGCCATCCCTGCGGGGGGGGCTAATGAAAAA.

This clone was counted a few times. The read comes to an end 3 residues before the CDR3 does, leaving the germline J gene to fill in the end. This rearrangement joins TRBV27 to TRBJ2-5, with D maybe TRBD1 (6 bases). Germline lookup yields CDR1 MNHEY and CDR2 SMNVEV (reference sequence). Trimming stripped 3 bases from V and 7 bases from J, with 18 bases between. CDR3 size: 15 residues. Partial CDR3 DNA: TGTGCCAGCAGTTTGGGACCCGGGACACGGGGGACC. Translated, it gives CASSLGPGTRGT. The full CDR3 protein reads CASSLGPGTRGTQYF.

This clone was observed at least ten times. The observed sequence ends 3 residues before the CDR3 terminus, with the missing tail filled in from the germline J gene. This chain uses TRBV7-3 with TRBJ2-3; 8 nucleotides line up with TRBD2. This CDR3 has 15 residues. Per the germline V gene, CDR1 is SGHTA and CDR2 is FQGTGA. V lost 2 bases and J lost 0; bases outside the gene matches: 1. The DNA read from the CDR3 is TGTGCCAGCAGCTTAGCGGGAGGAAGCACAGATACG. Amino acid sequence: CASSLAGGSTDT. The whole CDR3 protein is CASSLAGGSTDTQYF.

This clone was counted ten times or more. The CDR3 extends 3 residues past the end of the read, so its final part is completed from the germline J gene. The chain uses TRBV7-2 and TRBJ1-1; D uncertain. This CDR3 region has 15 residues. Germline CDR1 is SGHTA and CDR2 is FQGNSA. V lost 5 bases, J lost 1 base, and 14 bases lay in between. The CDR3 region is CASSQKGPANTEAFF. CDR3 DNA, as far as it was read: TGTGCCAGCAGCCAAAAGGGCCCCGCGAACACTGAA.

There are many counts of this clone. The read stops 3 residues short of the end of the CDR3; the missing end is completed from the germline J gene. This rearrangement joins TRBV30 to TRBJ1-6, with D tentatively TRBD1 (5 bases). The CDR3 length is 15 residues. The V and J ends lost 0 bases and 10 bases respectively, with 16 bases between them. CDR1 is GTSNPN and CDR2 is SVGIG in the germline V gene (reference sequence). The CDR3 region is CAWSVRHGGNSPLHF. The part of the CDR3 DNA that was read is TGTGCCTGGAGTGTACGGCACGGGGGGAACTCACCC.

This clone came up many times. The read comes to an end 3 residues before the CDR3 does, leaving the germline J gene to fill in the end. This chain connects TRBV28 to TRBJ1-1; TRBD1 matches 12 bases. Germline assignment: CDR1 MDHEN and CDR2 SYDVKM. Unmatched junction bases numbered 8, after V lost 5 bases and J lost 7 bases. This CDR3 contains 15 residues. The CDR3 spells CASSPSGQGAGEAFF. CDR3 DNA, as far as it was read: TGTGCCAGCAGTCCCTCGGGACAGGGGGCCGGTGAA. The entire variable domain, with the rest obtained from reference TRBV28 and TRBJ1-1, is as follows: DVKVTQSSRYLVKRTGEKVFLECVQDMDHENMFWYRQDPGLGLRLIYFSYDVKMKEKGDIPEGYSVSREKKERFSLILESASTNQTSMYLCASSPSGQGAGEAFFGQGTRLTVV.

At least ten counts were recorded for this clone. The chain's CDR3 is CASSVPGTGSPGAFF. The DNA read from the CDR3 is TGTGCCAGTAGTGTCCCCGGGACAGGGTCACCGGGG. The rearrangement uses TRBV19 and TRBJ1-1; 9 bases line up with TRBD1. With the read ending 3 residues before the CDR3 end, the germline J gene is used to fill in that end. In germline, CDR1 is LNHDA, CDR2 SQIVND (reference sequence). This CDR3 is 15 amino acids long.

This clone was observed many times. The read terminates 3 residues before the CDR3 end, so the remaining end is supplied by the germline J gene. The chain employs TRBV29-1 and TRBJ1-2; TRBD1 matches 10 bases. This CDR3 has 18 amino acids. Trimming cost V 8 bases and J 1 base; bases outside gene matches: 19. The V gene's germline CDR1 is SQVTM and CDR2 ANQGSEA. This CDR3 is CSTGGWDRGGLVNYGYTF. CDR3 bases read: TGCAGCACCGGGGGATGGGACAGGGGAGGTCTTGTTAACTATGGC.

This clone was recorded at least ten times. The read falls 3 residues short of the CDR3 end, and the missing part is taken from the germline J gene. The chain is built from TRBV30 and TRBJ1-5, with D possibly being TRBD1 (6 bases). The CDR3 length is 15 residues. Trimming left V 1 base short and J 2 bases short, with 12 bases between. Germline V CDR1 and CDR2: GTSNPN, SVGIG (reference sequence). CDR3 bases read: TGTGCCTGGAGTGCACAGGGTTTGGGCAATCAGCCC. This translates into CAWSAQGLGNQP. The whole CDR3 region reads CAWSAQGLGNQPQHF.

This clone showed up many times. The read halts 3 residues ahead of the CDR3 end, with the missing end drawn from the germline J gene. The genes are TRBV10-3 and TRBJ2-1; TRBD2 agrees at 10 bases. Trimming removed 6 bases from V and 7 bases from J; junction bases left unmatched: 6. Per germline, CDR1 ENHRY and CDR2 SYGVKD. CDR3 length: 14 amino acids. The CDR3 loop reads CAIRPSGGANEQFF. CDR3 bases read: TGTGCCATCAGGCCCAGCGGGGGGGCTAATGAG.

Concerning this clone itself: The CDR3 goes on 3 residues after the read ends, and that part is filled in from the germline J gene. The chain is built from TRBV19 and TRBJ1-3; no firm D call. Trimming took off 5 bases at V and 0 bases at J, with 8 bases between the two ends. The CDR3 sequence is 14 residues long. The germline V gene encodes CDR1 LNHDA and CDR2 SQIVND (reference sequence). CDR3 protein: CASSEQISGNTIYF. Incomplete CDR3 DNA: TGTGCCAGTAGTGAACAAATCTCTGGAAACACC. The full variable domain, with the rest looked up from reference TRBV19 and TRBJ1-3, is DGGITQSPKYLFRKEGQNVTLSCEQNLNHDAMYWYRQDPGQGLRLIYYSQIVNDFQKGDIAEGYSVSREKKESFPLTVTSAQKNPTAFYLCASSEQISGNTIYFGEGSWLTVV.